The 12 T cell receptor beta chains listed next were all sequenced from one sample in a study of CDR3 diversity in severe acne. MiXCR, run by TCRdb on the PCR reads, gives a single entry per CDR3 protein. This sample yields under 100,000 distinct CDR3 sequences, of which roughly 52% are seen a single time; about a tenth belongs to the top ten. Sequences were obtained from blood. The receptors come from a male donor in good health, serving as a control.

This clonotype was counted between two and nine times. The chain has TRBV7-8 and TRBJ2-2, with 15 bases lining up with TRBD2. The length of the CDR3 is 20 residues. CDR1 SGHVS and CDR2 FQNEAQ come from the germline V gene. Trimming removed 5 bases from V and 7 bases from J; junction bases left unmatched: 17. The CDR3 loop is CASSPEGPRGLAGGIGELFF. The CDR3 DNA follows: TGTGCCAGCAGCCCCGAAGGTCCCAGGGGACTAGCGGGAGGAATCGGGGAGCTGTTTTTT.

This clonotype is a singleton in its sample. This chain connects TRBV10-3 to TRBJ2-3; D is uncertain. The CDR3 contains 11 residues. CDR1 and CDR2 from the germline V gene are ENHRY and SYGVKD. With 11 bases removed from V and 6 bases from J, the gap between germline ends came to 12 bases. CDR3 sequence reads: CASALSDTQYF. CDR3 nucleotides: TGTGCCTCAGCACTGTCGGATACGCAGTATTTT.

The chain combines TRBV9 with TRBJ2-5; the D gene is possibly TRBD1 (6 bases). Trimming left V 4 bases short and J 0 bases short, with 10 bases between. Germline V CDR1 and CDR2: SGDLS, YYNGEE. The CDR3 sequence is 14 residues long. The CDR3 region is CASSPYRDQETQYF. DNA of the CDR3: TGTGCCAGCAGCCCCTACAGGGACCAAGAGACCCAGTACTTC.

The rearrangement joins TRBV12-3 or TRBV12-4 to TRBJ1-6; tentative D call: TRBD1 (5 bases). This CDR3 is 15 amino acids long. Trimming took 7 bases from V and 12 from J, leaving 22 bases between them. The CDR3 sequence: CASTMAGDSYLPLHF. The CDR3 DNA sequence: TGTGCCAGCACTATGGCGGGGGATTCGTATTTACCCCTCCACTTT.

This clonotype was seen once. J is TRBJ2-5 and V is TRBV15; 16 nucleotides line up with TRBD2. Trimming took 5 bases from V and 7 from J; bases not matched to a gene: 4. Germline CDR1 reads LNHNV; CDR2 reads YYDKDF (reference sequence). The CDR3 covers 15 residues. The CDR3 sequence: CATSSGLAGGPTQYF. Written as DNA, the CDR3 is TGTGCCACCAGCTCGGGACTAGCGGGAGGGCCGACCCAGTACTTC.

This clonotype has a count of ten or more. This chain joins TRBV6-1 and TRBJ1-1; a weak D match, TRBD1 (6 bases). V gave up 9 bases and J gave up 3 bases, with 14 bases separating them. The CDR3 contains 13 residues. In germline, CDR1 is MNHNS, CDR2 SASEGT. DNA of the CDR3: TGTGCCAGTTATGCAGGGGAGCACACTGAAGCTTTCTTT. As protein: CASYAGEHTEAFF.

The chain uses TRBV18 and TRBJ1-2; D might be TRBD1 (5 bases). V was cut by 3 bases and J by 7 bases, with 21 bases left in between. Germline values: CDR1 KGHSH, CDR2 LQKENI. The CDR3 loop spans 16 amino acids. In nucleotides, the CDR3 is TGTGCCAGCTCACCGGCAGGGACTATGGCAGAGGGTGGCTACACCTTC. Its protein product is CASSPAGTMAEGGYTF. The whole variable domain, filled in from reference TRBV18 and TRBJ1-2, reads NAGVMQNPRHLVRRRGQEARLRCSPMKGHSHVYWYRQLPEEGLKFMVYLQKENIIDESGMPKERFSAEFPKEGPSILRIQQVVRGDSAAYFCASSPAGTMAEGGYTFGSGTRLTVV.

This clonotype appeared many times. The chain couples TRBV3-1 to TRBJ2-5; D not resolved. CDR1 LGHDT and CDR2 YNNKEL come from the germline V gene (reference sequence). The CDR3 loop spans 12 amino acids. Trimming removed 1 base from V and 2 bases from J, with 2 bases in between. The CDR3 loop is CASSQAQETQYF. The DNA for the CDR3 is TGTGCCAGCAGCCAAGCACAAGAGACCCAGTACTTC.

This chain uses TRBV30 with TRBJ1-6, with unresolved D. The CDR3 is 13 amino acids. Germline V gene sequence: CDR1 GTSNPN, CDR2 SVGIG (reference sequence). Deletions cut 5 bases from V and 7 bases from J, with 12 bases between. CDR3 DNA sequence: TGTGCCTGGGGCCTCCGGGAGAATTCACCCCTCCACTTT. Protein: CAWGLRENSPLHF.

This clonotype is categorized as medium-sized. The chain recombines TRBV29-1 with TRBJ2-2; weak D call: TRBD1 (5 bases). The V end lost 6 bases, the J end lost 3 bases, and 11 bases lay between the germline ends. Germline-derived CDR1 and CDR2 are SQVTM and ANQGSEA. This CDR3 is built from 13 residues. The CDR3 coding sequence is TGCAGCGTGCCTCAGGGCTACACCGGGGAGCTGTTTTTT. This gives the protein CSVPQGYTGELFF.

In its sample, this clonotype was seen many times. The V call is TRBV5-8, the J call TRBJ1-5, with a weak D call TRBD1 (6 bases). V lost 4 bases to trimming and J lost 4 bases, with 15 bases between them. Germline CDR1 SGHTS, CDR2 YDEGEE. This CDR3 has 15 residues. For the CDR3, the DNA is TGTGCCAGCAGCCTTCGAAGGACAGATAATCAGCCCCAGCATTTT. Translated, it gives CASSLRRTDNQPQHF.

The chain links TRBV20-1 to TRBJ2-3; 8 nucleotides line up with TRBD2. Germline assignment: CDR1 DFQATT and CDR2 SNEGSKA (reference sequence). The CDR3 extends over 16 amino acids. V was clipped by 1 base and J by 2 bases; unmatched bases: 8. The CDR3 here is CSARGGAGAPTDTQYF. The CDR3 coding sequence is TGCAGTGCTAGAGGGGGAGCGGGAGCCCCCACAGATACGCAGTATTTT.